Detailed here is one TCR beta chain. Repertoires were generated with immunoSEQ multiplex PCR, while TCRdb's copy carries only in-frame clones and drops some. Of around 53,000 clones in the sample, more than 90% were seen once. The entry originates in a study of T cell changes during pregnancy in multiple sclerosis. Trimming cost V 0 bases and J 0 bases, with 14 bases left between them. Per germline, CDR1 LNHNV and CDR2 YYDKDF (reference sequence). The CDR3 contains 17 residues. The chain uses TRBV15 and TRBJ2-5; D might be TRBD1 (6 bases). The sample in question was CD8+ T cells from peripheral blood mononuclear cells, obtained before pregnancy. This receptor was obtained from a female donor with multiple sclerosis, enrolled in a pregnancy study. Here the CDR3 reads CATSRDMDSPYQETQYF. The CDR3 coding sequence is TGTGCCACCAGCAGAGATATGGACAGCCCGTACCAAGAGACCCAGTACTTC.